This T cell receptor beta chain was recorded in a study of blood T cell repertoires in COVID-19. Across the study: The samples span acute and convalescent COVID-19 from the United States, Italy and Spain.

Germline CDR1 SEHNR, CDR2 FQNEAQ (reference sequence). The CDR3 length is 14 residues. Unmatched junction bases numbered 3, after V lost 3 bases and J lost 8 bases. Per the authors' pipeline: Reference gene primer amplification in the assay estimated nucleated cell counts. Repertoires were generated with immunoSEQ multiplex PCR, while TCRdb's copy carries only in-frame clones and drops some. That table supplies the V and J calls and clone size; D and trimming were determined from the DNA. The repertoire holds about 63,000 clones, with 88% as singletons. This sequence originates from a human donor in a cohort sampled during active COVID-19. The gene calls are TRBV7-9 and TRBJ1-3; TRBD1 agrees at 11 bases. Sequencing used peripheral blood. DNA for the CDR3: TGTGCCAGCAGCTTTGGGGACAGGGGGTACACCATATATTTT. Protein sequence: CASSFGDRGYTIYF.